The next 30 T cell receptor beta chains were all read from a single sample in a study of blood T cell repertoires in COVID-19. Assay used: immunoSEQ multiplex PCR; TCRdb lists only in-frame clones, some missing. The table has some 290,000 clones, about 90% seen once. Sequencing was carried out using peripheral blood. All receptors derive from a woman in her 30s with COVID-19, enrolled during active disease.

The J gene is TRBJ1-4, the V gene TRBV21-1; no check of the table's D call, TRBD1, against the DNA was made. TRBV21-1 is termed a pseudogene. The CDR3 spans 15 residues. Here the CDR3 DNA reads TGTGCCAGCAGCAAAGCGGGACAGGGTGAGGAAAAACTGTTTTTT. As protein: CASSKAGQGEEKLFF.

The chain recombines TRBV5-6 with TRBJ2-5, with a weak D call TRBD2 (5 bases). Germline assignment: CDR1 SGHDT and CDR2 YYEEEE. Between the trimmed V and J ends, which lost 0 bases and 1 base, there was a span of 10 bases. The CDR3 runs to 15 residues. CDR3 protein: CASSLGDYSQETQYF. DNA of the CDR3: TGTGCCAGCAGCTTGGGAGACTACTCCCAAGAGACCCAGTACTTC.

The genes are TRBV6-5 and TRBJ2-2; possibly TRBD1 for D (5 bases). The CDR3 totals 11 residues. V was cut by 6 bases and J by 8 bases, with 7 bases left in between. Germline V CDR1 and CDR2: MNHEY, SVGAGI. The CDR3 protein is CASRRTGELFF. Written as DNA, the CDR3 is TGTGCCAGCAGGAGGACAGGGGAGCTGTTTTTT.

The V and J genes are TRBV29-1 and TRBJ1-2, with D perhaps matching TRBD1 (6 bases). V lost 2 bases to trimming and J lost 2 bases, with 6 bases between them. The CDR3 sequence is 12 residues long. CDR1 and CDR2 from the germline V gene are SQVTM and ANQGSEA. CDR3 amino acids: CSVEQGNYGYTF. DNA for the CDR3: TGCAGCGTTGAACAGGGGAACTATGGCTACACCTTC.

This chain's CDR3 is CASSPGLVGGETQYF. In DNA form, the CDR3 reads TGTGCCAGCAGCCCGGGGTTAGTGGGAGGGGAGACCCAGTACTTC. V is TRBV7-6 and J is TRBJ2-5; 7 nucleotides align to TRBD2. The CDR3 length is 15 residues. CDR1 and CDR2 (germline): SGHVS, FNYEAQ. Trimming removed 5 bases from V and 5 bases from J; junction bases left unmatched: 11.

The rearrangement joins TRBV6-2 or TRBV6-3 to TRBJ1-1, with a weak D call TRBD1 (5 bases). This CDR3 is 15 amino acids long. Between the trimmed V and J ends, which lost 6 bases and 1 base, there was a span of 15 bases. Germline CDR1 is MNHEY and CDR2 is SVGEGT. CDR3 sequence reads: CASSWGFEGNTEAFF. CDR3 DNA sequence: TGTGCCAGCAGCTGGGGCTTCGAAGGGAACACTGAAGCTTTCTTT.

This chain uses TRBV10-3 with TRBJ1-5; TRBD1 matches 11 bases. J gave up 2 bases and V 11 bases, and 5 bases lay outside the gene matches. The germline V gene has CDR1 ENHRY and CDR2 SYGVKD. This CDR3 is 14 amino acids long. The CDR3 nucleotides read TGTGCCTCGGGACAGGGGGGCGGCAATCAGCCCCAGCATTTT. Its translation: CASGQGGGNQPQHF.

The chain has TRBV3-1 (or the pseudogene TRBV3-2) and TRBJ1-5, with a tentative D call TRBD1 (5 bases). V was clipped by 6 bases and J by 2 bases, with 14 bases between them. Looked up from germline, CDR1 is LGHDT and CDR2 is YNNKEL (reference sequence). This CDR3 has 15 amino acids. CDR3 sequence (DNA): TGTGCCAGCAGGTTTTGGGGCCAGGGCAATCAGCCCCAGCATTTT. Protein: CASRFWGQGNQPQHF.

The chain recombines TRBV27 with TRBJ2-7; 8 bases match TRBD1. CDR1 MNHEY and CDR2 SMNVEV come from the germline V gene (reference sequence). The ends lost 4 bases at V and 6 bases at J; junction bases unmatched: 11. The CDR3 is made up of 15 amino acids. CDR3 in amino acids: CASSSIGTGEGEQYF. DNA of the CDR3: TGTGCCAGCAGTTCCATTGGGACAGGAGAGGGCGAGCAGTACTTC.

This chain links TRBV19 with TRBJ1-4; 7 bases match TRBD1. The length of the CDR3 is 14 residues. V gave up 7 bases and J gave up 7 bases; unmatched junction bases: 9. Germline CDR1 and CDR2: LNHDA and SQIVND (reference sequence). CDR3 nucleotides: TGTGCCAGTAAAAGGGGGCCTAGCACTGAAAAACTGTTTTTT. Amino acid sequence: CASKRGPSTEKLFF.

J is TRBJ1-3 and V is TRBV7-2; 7 nucleotides align to TRBD1. The V segment lost 1 base and the J segment 0 bases; nucleotides outside the gene matches: 9. The CDR3 totals 18 residues. In germline, CDR1 is SGHTA, CDR2 FQGNSA. The CDR3 loop is CASSLGGAGGHSGNTIYF. CDR3 nucleotide sequence: TGTGCCAGCAGCTTAGGGGGGGCAGGGGGACACTCTGGAAACACCATATATTTT. Variable domain in full (rest from reference TRBV7-2 and TRBJ1-3): GAGVSQSPSNKVTEKGKDVELRCDPISGHTALYWYRQSLGQGLEFLIYFQGNSAPDKSGLPSDRFSAERTGGSVSTLTIQRTQQEDSAVYLCASSLGGAGGHSGNTIYFGEGSWLTVV.

This clone showed up just once. The J gene is TRBJ1-4, the V gene TRBV29-1; no clear D. There are 14 residues in the CDR3. V was shortened by 5 bases and J by 6 bases, with 16 bases between the two germline ends. Germline V lookup: CDR1 SQVTM, CDR2 ANQGSEA. This chain's CDR3 is CSVLGDSADEKLFF. The CDR3 DNA reads as TGCAGCGTTCTAGGTGATTCGGCAGATGAAAAACTGTTTTTT.

This chain uses TRBV5-1 with TRBJ2-7; perhaps TRBD1 as D (5 bases). CDR1 and CDR2 from the germline V gene are SGHRS and YFSETQ. Trimming removed 4 bases at V and 0 bases at J, with 5 bases between. The CDR3 consists of 12 residues. The CDR3 reads CASSQGSYEQYF. CDR3 DNA sequence: TGCGCCAGCAGCCAGGGCTCCTACGAGCAGTACTTC.

The chain recombines TRBV11-2 with TRBJ2-1; 8 positions agree with TRBD2. CDR1 and CDR2 (germline): SGHAT, FQNNGV. The V segment lost 1 base and the J segment 0 bases; nucleotides outside the gene matches: 5. CDR3 size: 17 residues. CDR3 loop: CASSLVIGTSSYNEQFF. CDR3 bases: TGTGCCAGCAGCTTAGTCATCGGGACTAGCTCCTACAATGAGCAGTTCTTC.

This chain links TRBV28 with TRBJ1-2; D unresolved. This CDR3 is built from 14 residues. Trimming shortened V by 5 bases and J by 4 bases, and 14 bases separated the two germline ends. Germline-derived CDR1 and CDR2 are MDHEN and SYDVKM. Here the CDR3 reads CASSIARSAYGYTF. The CDR3 DNA reads as TGTGCCAGCAGTATCGCAAGGAGTGCCTATGGCTACACCTTC.

The V gene is TRBV30, the J gene TRBJ1-5; 7 bases match TRBD1. Germline V gives CDR1 GTSNPN, CDR2 SVGIG (reference sequence). J was trimmed by 4 bases and V by 3 bases; bases with no gene match: 6. CDR3 length: 14 residues. The CDR3 here is CAWSTDRYNQPQHF. The CDR3 region has the DNA TGTGCCTGGAGCACGGACAGGTATAATCAGCCCCAGCATTTT.

The V call is TRBV28, the J call TRBJ1-5; D possibly corresponds to TRBD1 (5 bases). Trimming took 4 bases from V and 6 from J, leaving 10 bases between them. The germline V gene has CDR1 MDHEN and CDR2 SYDVKM. This CDR3 region has 13 residues. The CDR3 region has the DNA TGTGCCAGCAGTTCCCCGACAGTTCAGCCCCAGCATTTT. Protein: CASSSPTVQPQHF. The variable domain in full, with the rest retrieved from reference TRBV28 and TRBJ1-5, is DVKVTQSSRYLVKRTGEKVFLECVQDMDHENMFWYRQDPGLGLRLIYFSYDVKMKEKGDIPEGYSVSREKKERFSLILESASTNQTSMYLCASSSPTVQPQHFGDGTRLSIL.

This chain joins TRBV3-1 (or the pseudogene TRBV3-2) and TRBJ1-2, with a tentative D call TRBD1 (5 bases). CDR3 length: 13 residues. CDR1 and CDR2 (germline): LGHDT, YNNKEL (reference sequence). The V end was cut by 2 bases, the J end by 4 bases, with 8 bases between. The CDR3 DNA sequence: TGTGCCAGCAGCCAAACAGGATCCTATGGCTACACCTTC. It yields the protein CASSQTGSYGYTF.

The DNA for the CDR3 is TGTGCCAGCAGCCAGGGACTGAACCTCTATGGCTACACCTTC. Encoded protein: CASSQGLNLYGYTF. This sequence joins TRBV4-2 and TRBJ1-2; tentatively, D is TRBD1 (5 bases). The germline V gene encodes CDR1 LGHNA and CDR2 YNFKEQ. V was clipped by 3 bases and J by 4 bases, with 12 bases between them. This CDR3 is 14 amino acids long.

About this clone: Other DNA sequences from this sample encode an identical CDR3 as well. The rearrangement uses TRBV4-2 and TRBJ1-1, with 10 positions matching TRBD1. Per germline, CDR1 LGHNA and CDR2 YNFKEQ. The CDR3 contains 14 residues. Losses at the gene ends were 4 bases for V and 4 bases for J; bases not matched to a gene: 3. CDR3 nucleotide sequence: TGTGCCAGCAGCCCACGGGACAGGGGCACTGAAGCTTTCTTT. Its translation: CASSPRDRGTEAFF.

The chain is built from TRBV11-2 and TRBJ2-1, with TRBD1 as a possible D gene (6 bases). CDR3 size: 14 residues. Trimming left V 9 bases short and J 1 base short, with 13 bases between. Germline CDR1 SGHAT, CDR2 FQNNGV. The CDR3 region is CASSVGASYNEQFF. The CDR3 bases are TGTGCCAGTTCGGTGGGGGCATCCTACAATGAGCAGTTCTTC. The full variable domain, rest sourced from reference TRBV11-2 and TRBJ2-1, is EAGVAQSPRYKIIEKRQSVAFWCNPISGHATLYWYQQILGQGPKLLIQFQNNGVVDDSQLPKDRFSAERLKGVDSTLKIQPAKLEDSAVYLCASSVGASYNEQFFGPGTRLTVL.

Remarks on this clone: This specimen includes other DNA sequences encoding the same CDR3. V gene TRBV9 combines with J gene TRBJ1-2, with D perhaps TRBD1 (5 bases). CDR1 and CDR2 from the germline V gene are SGDLS and YYNGEE. This CDR3 has 15 residues. The V and J ends lost 0 bases and 4 bases respectively, with 13 bases between them. The CDR3, as DNA: TGTGCCAGCAGCGTAGAAGGGCAGGGCGGCTATGGCTACACCTTC. It codes for CASSVEGQGGYGYTF. Variable domain in full (rest from reference TRBV9 and TRBJ1-2): DSGVTQTPKHLITATGQRVTLRCSPRSGDLSVYWYQQSLDQGLQFLIQYYNGEERAKGNILERFSAQQFPDLHSELNLSSLELGDSALYFCASSVEGQGGYGYTFGSGTRLTVV.

The V and J genes are TRBV9 and TRBJ1-2; 12 bases align to TRBD1. CDR1 SGDLS and CDR2 YYNGEE come from the germline V gene. There are 16 residues in the CDR3. The V segment lost 4 bases and the J segment 4 bases; nucleotides outside the gene matches: 8. Here the CDR3 DNA reads TGTGCCAGCAGCCCTTCCGGGACAGGGGGCCCCTATGGCTACACCTTC. Its translation is CASSPSGTGGPYGYTF.

V usage is TRBV28 and J usage is TRBJ2-7, with 8 bases aligning to TRBD1. Germline V lookup: CDR1 MDHEN, CDR2 SYDVKM. This CDR3 region has 13 residues. V gave up 11 bases and J gave up 3 bases; unmatched junction bases: 9. CDR3 sequence (DNA): TGTGCCGTACGGGGACAGGCTCTCTACGAGCAGTACTTC. Amino acid sequence: CAVRGQALYEQYF.

The CDR3 sequence is CASSSQGGDTQYF. As DNA, the CDR3 is TGTGCCAGCAGTTCGCAAGGCGGAGATACGCAGTATTTT. J is TRBJ2-3 and V is TRBV11-3, with D unresolved. Germline CDR1 and CDR2: SGHNT and YENEEA. The length of the CDR3 is 13 residues. V shed 6 bases and J shed 5 bases, with 12 bases lying between them.

The chain couples TRBV28 to TRBJ2-7; 10 bases line up with TRBD2. From germline, CDR1 is MDHEN and CDR2 SYDVKM. The CDR3 totals 15 residues. The trim removed 6 bases at V and 7 bases at J, leaving 12 bases unmatched. As DNA, the CDR3 is TGTGCCAGCAGGGACTTGGTAGCGGGAGGCTGGGAGCAGTACTTC. Protein sequence: CASRDLVAGGWEQYF.

The chain is built from TRBV7-9 and TRBJ2-1; 7 bases are a match to TRBD2. V gave up 4 bases and J gave up 7 bases; unmatched junction bases: 16. The CDR3 is made up of 17 amino acids. Germline lookup yields CDR1 SEHNR and CDR2 FQNEAQ (reference sequence). CDR3 coding DNA: TGTGCCAGCAGCTCAATTACGGGACTACCGTCACTAAATGAGCAGTTCTTC. Amino acid sequence: CASSSITGLPSLNEQFF.

The V gene is TRBV6-4, the J gene TRBJ1-1; unclear D gene. The CDR3 is made up of 14 amino acids. Trimming took off 7 bases at V and 1 base at J, with 13 bases between the two ends. The V gene's germline CDR1 is MRHNA and CDR2 SNTAGT. CDR3 nucleotides: TGTGCCAGCACCCAGAGGAGGCGGAACACTGAAGCTTTCTTT. Translation gives CASTQRRRNTEAFF.

This clone was recorded only once. One junction end disagrees with the germline gene, perhaps due to a read error. As DNA, the CDR3 is TGCGCCAGCAGCCTTAGGACTAGCGGGAACCCCGGGGAGCTGTTTTTT. Translated: CASSLRTSGNPGELFF. The chain has TRBV5-1 and TRBJ2-2, with TRBD2 identical over 12 bases. Germline values: CDR1 SGHRS, CDR2 YFSETQ. CDR3 length: 16 amino acids.

This sequence joins TRBV28 and TRBJ2-1; D is perhaps TRBD2 (6 bases). CDR1 is MDHEN and CDR2 is SYDVKM in the germline V gene. Trimming pared 2 bases from V and 9 bases from J, leaving 17 bases between. The CDR3 extends over 15 amino acids. CDR3: CASSLPGDSPSEQFF. The CDR3 nucleotides are TGTGCCAGCAGTTTACCGGGAGATTCACCCAGTGAGCAGTTCTTC.